The next 12 T cell receptor beta chains were all read from a single sample in a study of blood T cells in healthy people across ages (dated by TCRdb to between 2014 and 2016). Receptor amplification or capture employed 5' RACE. The run used an Illumina HiSeq 2500. A second about 7 to 11 cycle PCR used a sample-barcoded 5' primer and a J-beta primer mix. TCRdb reran the public reads through fastp at Q25 and MiXCR, keeping productive beta chains. Rows are unified per CDR3 protein, each entry keeping the most common DNA and genes. The sample has over 950,000 distinct CDR3 sequences on record, roughly two fifths of them singletons. Less than 15% of the sample lies in the top ten. Input material: blood. These receptors originate from a man aged 18 to 29 in good health.

The chain uses TRBV5-1 and TRBJ2-3; TRBD2 matches 8 bases. The germline CDR1 and CDR2 sequences are SGHRS and YFSETQ. The CDR3 is made up of 17 amino acids. V trimming: 4 bases; J trimming: 5 bases; junction bases outside the gene matches: 15. CDR3: CASSVWRRGARGDTQYF. The CDR3, as DNA: TGCGCCAGCAGCGTTTGGCGGCGGGGGGCGCGTGGAGATACGCAGTATTTT.

This rearrangement joins TRBV6-1 to TRBJ2-2, with 8 bases aligning to TRBD2. Unmatched junction bases numbered 20, after V lost 5 bases and J lost 6 bases. CDR3 length equals 19 residues. Germline-derived CDR1 and CDR2 are MNHNS and SASEGT. The chain's CDR3 is CASSLHSTGGDAPPGELFF. The CDR3 nucleotides read TGTGCCAGCAGTCTCCACTCGACGGGGGGGGACGCCCCACCCGGGGAGCTGTTTTTT.

The sample holds many counts of this clonotype. The chain employs TRBV28 and TRBJ2-3; D not resolved. The V gene's germline CDR1 is MDHEN and CDR2 SYDVKM. With 6 bases removed from V and 6 bases from J, the gap between germline ends came to 19 bases. The CDR3 totals 15 residues. This CDR3 is CASSLQAGDLDTQYF. Here the CDR3 DNA reads TGTGCCAGCAGCCTCCAGGCAGGAGATTTGGATACGCAGTATTTT.

This clonotype was counted once. The J gene is TRBJ2-3, the V gene TRBV20-1; 9 positions match TRBD2. The V gene's germline CDR1 is DFQATT and CDR2 SNEGSKA (reference sequence). Trimming cost V 3 bases and J 2 bases; bases outside gene matches: 3. The CDR3 sequence is 14 residues long. CDR3: CSASRTSDTDTQYF. CDR3 DNA sequence: TGCAGTGCTAGTCGGACTAGCGACACAGATACGCAGTATTTT.

V is TRBV10-3 and J is TRBJ1-4, with D unclear. V was pared by 10 bases and J by 8 bases, with 8 bases between. The CDR3 loop spans 10 amino acids. CDR1 and CDR2 (germline): ENHRY, SYGVKD. As DNA, the CDR3 is TGTGCCACCCTCAGGGAAAAACTGTTTTTT. Translation: CATLREKLFF.

V gene TRBV19 combines with J gene TRBJ2-3; possible D gene TRBD2, 5 bases. V was clipped by 4 bases and J by 2 bases, with 16 bases between them. This CDR3 contains 16 residues. Germline lookup yields CDR1 LNHDA and CDR2 SQIVND (reference sequence). The CDR3 region has the DNA TGTGCCAGTAGTACGCTCCCACTAGACGCCACAGATACGCAGTATTTT. This codes for CASSTLPLDATDTQYF.

For this clonotype: One end of the junction is discordant with germline, which a read error may explain. The rearrangement uses TRBV5-6 and TRBJ2-1, with 10 bases matching TRBD1. Germline V gene lookup returns CDR1 SGHDT and CDR2 YYEEEE. This CDR3 region has 15 residues. The CDR3 sequence: CARSPTGGEFNEQFF. The CDR3 DNA is TGTGCCCGCAGCCCGACAGGGGGCGAGTTTAATGAGCAGTTCTTC.

J is TRBJ2-4 and V is TRBV10-3; D tentatively fits TRBD1 or TRBD2 (5 bases each). The germline V and J ends were trimmed by 10 bases and 13 bases, with 23 bases remaining between them. CDR1 and CDR2 from the germline V gene are ENHRY and SYGVKD. This CDR3 has 13 residues. This CDR3 reads CATGTDAGNEQYF. The CDR3 region has the DNA TGTGCCACTGGGACGGACGCGGGCAATGAGCAGTACTTC.

The V call is TRBV6-2 or TRBV6-3, the J call TRBJ2-3; perhaps TRBD2 as D (6 bases). CDR1 and CDR2 (germline): MNHEY, SVGEGT. The V end was cut by 6 bases, the J end by 7 bases, with 14 bases between. This CDR3 has 13 residues. DNA of the CDR3: TGTGCCAGCAGCTCAGGGACTCTCCATACGCAGTATTTT. Translating it yields CASSSGTLHTQYF.

This chain uses TRBV4-1 with TRBJ2-1, with a tentative D call TRBD2 (6 bases). CDR3 size: 17 residues. The germline CDR1 and CDR2 sequences are MGHRA and YSYEKL. The V end was cut by 0 bases, the J end by 4 bases, with 16 bases between. CDR3 bases: TGCGCCAGCAGCCAAGAAACCCGGGGGTGGGCTTACAATGAGCAGTTCTTC. Translating gives CASSQETRGWAYNEQFF.

The chain is built from TRBV28 and TRBJ2-3, with D perhaps assigned TRBD1 or TRBD2 (5 bases each). The CDR3 sequence is 16 residues long. Germline V gene data show CDR1 as MDHEN and CDR2 as SYDVKM. The ends were cut back, 7 bases at V and 0 bases at J, with 17 bases in the middle. CDR3 protein: CASTLRDGSSTDTQYF. As DNA, the CDR3 is TGTGCCAGCACCCTAAGGGACGGTTCTAGCACAGATACGCAGTATTTT.

This clonotype has more than one count but fewer than ten. The DNA of the CDR3 is TGTGCCAGCAGCCGTGTTATAGGATTGACCGGGGAGCTGTTTTTT. It yields the protein CASSRVIGLTGELFF. This sequence joins TRBV7-9 and TRBJ2-2; D gene uncertain. Trimming stripped 5 bases from V and 5 bases from J, with 15 bases between. From germline, CDR1 is SEHNR and CDR2 FQNEAQ (reference sequence). CDR3 size: 15 residues.